The clone carrying this T cell receptor (beta chain) was counted only a few times. Its antigen is unidentified. It was RNA transcripts that yielded the amplified TCR beta CDR3 regions. The HTBI set primed first-round TCR CDR3 RT-PCR. One entry per CDR3 protein results from TCRdb running MiXCR on the multiplex PCR reads. The sample carries roughly 300,000 distinct CDR3 sequences, about 20% recorded once. The record originates from a study of T cells in Graves' hyperthyroidism and ophthalmopathy. Overall study findings and caveats: A 13 V-J signature model discriminated ophthalmopathy versus stable hyperthyroidism. Blood held most thyroid clonotypes expanded above 0.001 frequency.

V gave up 8 bases and J gave up 2 bases, with 16 bases separating them. The CDR3 runs to 15 residues. The germline V gene has CDR1 SGHRS and CDR2 YFSETQ. Graves' hyperthyroidism was deemed stable absent ophthalmopathy progression within 18 months. Newly diagnosed hyperthyroidism patients aged 18 to 65 years had disease lasting under 2 months. The chain combines TRBV5-1 with TRBJ2-2; D perhaps matches TRBD1 (5 bases). This TCR derives from a woman aged 50 to 65 with Graves' hyperthyroidism. The specimen was blood. Here the CDR3 reads CASRPLGPNTGELFF. Written as DNA, the CDR3 is TGCGCCAGTCGCCCCCTGGGGCCAAACACCGGGGAGCTGTTTTTT.